This paragraph covers one TCR beta chain sequence. Its cognate antigen is unknown. This sample was taken from a study of identical twins. Notes on the study in general: Insertions were fewer in abundant cord blood beta clonotypes, whereas memory repertoires showed none of this pattern. Shared out-of-frame alpha sequences (those common to twins) showed excess low generation probability.

V lost 5 bases and J lost 1; bases outside the gene matches: 12. The CDR3 consists of 17 residues. CDR1 is KGHSH and CDR2 is LQKENI in the germline V gene. Each donor was a healthy Caucasian. TCRdb recomputed calls from the 5' RACE reads with MiXCR, one row per CDR3 protein. The table shows some 1,700,000 distinct CDR3 sequences, with less than 35% occurring only once. Sequenced material: cord blood. The TCR sequence derives from a newborn girl in good health. The chain uses TRBV18 and TRBJ1-1; the match to TRBD1 covers 8 bases. As DNA, the CDR3 is TGTGCCAGCTCAACTATTCCTCTTGACAGGGGGAACACTGAAGCTTTCTTT. Translating it yields CASSTIPLDRGNTEAFF. Drawing the rest from reference TRBV18 and TRBJ1-1, the complete variable domain is NAGVMQNPRHLVRRRGQEARLRCSPMKGHSHVYWYRQLPEEGLKFMVYLQKENIIDESGMPKERFSAEFPKEGPSILRIQQVVRGDSAAYFCASSTIPLDRGNTEAFFGQGTRLTVV.